This T cell receptor beta chain appears in the sequencing data of a study of shared clonotypes between healthy human individuals. Study as a whole: CD4 naive and memory got three plates each, CD8 naive two, CD8 memory one. Broader study findings: Represented diversity (both genetic and exposure-history) was limited by the small number of donors. Non-shared clonotypes showed lower generation probabilities than clonotypes common to all four donors.

The assay was immunoSEQ multiplex PCR, and TCRdb's table has in-frame clones only and misses some. The data contain hundreds of thousands of clones, approximately 73% of them singletons. Unmatched junction bases numbered 5, after V lost 5 bases and J lost 6 bases. The germline V gene encodes CDR1 MNHEY and CDR2 SVGAGI. The CDR3 sequence is 13 residues long. With regard to this clone: Its specificity is unknown.

Naive CD4+ cells were CD45RA-selected; the remaining cells were memory. What was sequenced was memory CD4+ T cells sorted from blood. Subset specified: CD45RA-negative fraction. This chain connects TRBV6-5 to TRBJ1-2; TRBD1 aligns across 8 bases. The sequence was obtained from a young woman in good health. In DNA, the CDR3 is TGTGCCAGCAGTGGACAGGGATCTGATGGCTACACCTTC. It is translated as CASSGQGSDGYTF.